This T cell receptor (beta chain) was sequenced during a study of blood T cell repertoires in COVID-19. Study-level background: The United States, Italy and Spain supplied acute and convalescent COVID-19 samples.

As originally analysed: Estimated nucleated cell counts came from reference gene primer amplification. The repertoire was sequenced with immunoSEQ multiplex PCR; TCRdb's copy has only in-frame clones and lacks some. That table gives V, J and clone size, and the DNA gave D and trimming. The table shows 150,000 to 200,000 clones, with roughly 86% occurring only once. The CDR3 length is 13 residues. Losses at the gene ends were 6 bases for V and 7 bases for J; bases not matched to a gene: 3. In germline, CDR1 is SNHLY, CDR2 FYNNEI. The TCR sequence derives from a man aged 65 to 85 with acute or convalescent COVID-19. The specimen was peripheral blood. This rearrangement joins TRBV2 to TRBJ1-5, with TRBD1 matching 10 bases. In DNA, the CDR3 is TGTGCCAGCAGGGGGACAGGGGAACAGCCCCAGCATTTT. Protein sequence: CASRGTGEQPQHF.